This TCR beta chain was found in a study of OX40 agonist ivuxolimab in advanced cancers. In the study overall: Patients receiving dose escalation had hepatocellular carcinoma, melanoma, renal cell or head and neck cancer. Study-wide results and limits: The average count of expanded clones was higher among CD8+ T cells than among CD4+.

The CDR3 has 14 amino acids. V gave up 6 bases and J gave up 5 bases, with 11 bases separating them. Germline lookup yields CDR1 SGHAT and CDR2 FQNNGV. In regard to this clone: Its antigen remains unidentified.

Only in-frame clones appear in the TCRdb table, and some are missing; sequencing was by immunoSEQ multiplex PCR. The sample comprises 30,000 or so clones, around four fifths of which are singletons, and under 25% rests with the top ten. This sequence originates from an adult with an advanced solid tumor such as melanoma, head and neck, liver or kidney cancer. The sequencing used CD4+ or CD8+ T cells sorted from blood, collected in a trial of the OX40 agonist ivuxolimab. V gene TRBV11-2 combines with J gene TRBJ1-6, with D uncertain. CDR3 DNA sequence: TGTGCCAGCAGTATCCGGGAGAATAATTCACCCCTCCACTTT. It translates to CASSIRENNSPLHF.